This T cell receptor beta chain was retrieved from a study of blood T cell repertoires in COVID-19. Study context: Acute and convalescent COVID-19 samples came from the United States, Italy and Spain. Sample material is recorded as cDNA or gDNA derived from T cells, B-cell-depleted T cells, or PBMCs.

Germline-derived CDR1 and CDR2 are LNHDA and SQIVND (reference sequence). The CDR3 spans 14 residues. The V end was cut by 2 bases, the J end by 2 bases, with 10 bases between. Repertoires were generated with immunoSEQ multiplex PCR, while TCRdb's copy carries only in-frame clones and drops some. Of 200,000 to 250,000 clones in the sample, approximately 86% were seen once. This chain connects TRBV19 to TRBJ2-7; D might be TRBD2 (6 bases). This TCR derives from a man older than 75 with acute or convalescent COVID-19. The sequenced sample was peripheral blood. CDR3 bases: TGTGCCAGTAGTATAAGGGAGGTACCCTACGAGCAGTACTTC. This codes for CASSIREVPYEQYF.